This passage covers 3 T cell receptor beta chains from one sample sequenced in a study of blood T cell repertoires in COVID-19. Sequenced by immunoSEQ multiplex PCR; TCRdb stores in-frame clones only, minus some. The data contain about 58,000 clones, approximately 85% of them seen just once; the ten biggest clones take up roughly 16%. Sequenced material: peripheral blood. These receptors originate from a human donor in a cohort sampled during active COVID-19.

CDR3 loop: CASSLSRVPNEKLFF. The CDR3 DNA reads as TGTGCCAGCAGCTTAAGCAGGGTCCCTAATGAAAAACTGTTTTTT. The chain combines TRBV7-8 with TRBJ1-4; D is perhaps TRBD1 (5 bases). CDR3 size: 15 residues. From germline, CDR1 is SGHVS and CDR2 FQNEAQ. Between the trimmed V and J ends, which lost 2 bases and 3 bases, there was a span of 10 bases.

J is TRBJ2-2 and V is TRBV5-6, with D perhaps TRBD1 (6 bases). The ends were cut back, 0 bases at V and 4 bases at J, with 10 bases in the middle. The germline CDR1 and CDR2 sequences are SGHDT and YYEEEE. The CDR3 has 15 residues. The CDR3 DNA is TGTGCCAGCAGCTTGGACAGGGTTACCACCGGGGAGCTGTTTTTT. Encoded protein: CASSLDRVTTGELFF.

This chain joins TRBV18 and TRBJ1-5; D gene ambiguous. The CDR3 is 14 residues long. The V gene lost 0 bases and the J gene lost 2 bases, with 5 bases spanning the gap. The germline gives CDR1 KGHSH, CDR2 LQKENI. The CDR3 DNA reads TGTGCCAGCTCACCACCCGGGGGCAATCAGCCCCAGCATTTT. This encodes CASSPPGGNQPQHF.